The T cell receptor beta chain under discussion was sequenced for a study of T cell repertoires in cytomegalovirus infection. Study details: Use of recently identified HLA-C-restricted and well-studied HLA-B-restricted CMV epitopes was part of the study. Indications came from public TCR beta signatures; they pointed to CMV infection and to a matching HLA type. General study findings and limits: Summed frequency of shared TCR beta families picked out CMV carriers who also had the relevant HLA. It was HLA-C-restricted CMV-specific TCR beta clonotypes that dominated the response ex vivo.

To note about this clonotype: Its target is not known.

TCRdb re-called the reads through MiXCR, storing one row per CDR3 protein. The repertoire has hundreds of thousands of distinct CDR3 sequences, about a third of them found once; the top ten carry around 15%. The trim removed 0 bases at V and 7 bases at J, leaving 6 bases unmatched. The CDR3 is 15 residues long. Germline lookup yields CDR1 SGHDN and CDR2 FVKESK. The material was cultured CD8+ T cells from PBMCs, obtained from culture after CMV antigen stimulation. The TCR was taken from a human donor in good health (CMV status not recorded). Some clones in this sample may be carry-over from other donors' samples. The rearrangement links TRBV14 to TRBJ2-1; TRBD2 matches 7 bases. CDR3 loop: CASSQDLAAPNEQFF. CDR3 sequence (DNA): TGTGCCAGCAGCCAAGACCTAGCGGCCCCGAATGAGCAGTTCTTC.